Shown below are 10 T cell receptor beta chains from a single sample sequenced in a study of CD8+ T cells in alopecia areata. Stated treatment: oral pan-JAK inhibitor, 5-10 mg twice daily. As the sequencing template, cDNA was produced by extracting RNA and reverse transcribing it. Repertoires were generated with immunoSEQ multiplex PCR, while TCRdb's copy carries only in-frame clones and drops some. The sample shows roughly 200,000 clones, roughly two fifths of them seen only once. This specimen was CD4+ T cells sorted from blood, taken at approximately week 36, from a patient treated with tofacitinib. The receptors were sampled from a human donor with alopecia areata.

The gene calls are TRBV6-6 and TRBJ1-2; no firm D call. The CDR3 is 13 residues long. V gave up 5 bases and J gave up 4 bases, with 11 bases separating them. Germline V gene lookup returns CDR1 MNHNY and CDR2 SVGAGI (reference sequence). The CDR3: CASSLDPLYGYTF. The DNA for the CDR3 is TGTGCCAGCAGTCTAGACCCACTCTATGGCTACACCTTC.

This clone appeared once. This sequence joins TRBV30 and TRBJ1-2; 11 nucleotides align to TRBD1. The CDR3 covers 14 residues. Trimming cost V 5 bases and J 2 bases; bases outside gene matches: 4. CDR1 GTSNPN and CDR2 SVGIG come from the germline V gene (reference sequence). The CDR3 here is CAWEDRGRNYGYTF. CDR3 in DNA: TGTGCCTGGGAGGACAGGGGGCGGAACTATGGCTACACCTTC.

The chain has TRBV6-5 and TRBJ2-1; 7 nucleotides match TRBD1. This CDR3 region has 14 residues. V lost 6 bases to trimming and J lost 5 bases; unmatched junction nucleotides: 7. CDR1 is MNHEY, CDR2 SVGAGI, per germline. The CDR3 DNA reads as TGTGCCAGCAGCGACAGGGACCAACACAATGAGCAGTTCTTC. Its translation: CASSDRDQHNEQFF.

The chain combines TRBV6-5 with TRBJ1-1; 9 positions agree with TRBD1. The CDR3 spans 15 residues. CDR1 and CDR2 (germline): MNHEY, SVGAGI. J lost 5 bases, V lost 0 bases, and 4 bases had no gene match. CDR3 nucleotides: TGTGCCAGCAGTTACTCGGCCGGGACAGGGACTGAAGCTTTCTTT. Protein product: CASSYSAGTGTEAFF.

The V and J genes are TRBV2 and TRBJ1-1, with unresolved D. The V gene lost 6 bases and the J gene lost 6 bases, with 11 bases spanning the gap. The germline V gene encodes CDR1 SNHLY and CDR2 FYNNEI. This CDR3 spans 12 amino acids. The DNA for the CDR3 is TGTGCCAGCAGCTCGGGGTTTTCTGAAGCTTTCTTT. Protein: CASSSGFSEAFF.

This chain links TRBV7-9 with TRBJ2-3; a weak D match, TRBD2 (6 bases). Between the trimmed V and J ends, which lost 4 bases and 1 base, there was a span of 21 bases. CDR1 is SEHNR, CDR2 FQNEAQ, per germline (reference sequence). CDR3 length equals 18 residues. The CDR3 spells CASSYASGGPIGTDTQYF. In nucleotides, the CDR3 is TGTGCCAGCAGCTACGCATCCGGAGGGCCAATTGGCACAGATACGCAGTATTTT.

This clone was detected a few times. The chain carries TRBV30 and TRBJ1-1; D gene ambiguous. V lost 2 bases and J lost 1, with 14 bases in between. CDR1 is GTSNPN and CDR2 is SVGIG in the germline V gene (reference sequence). The CDR3 length is 15 residues. The CDR3 nucleotides are TGTGCCTGGAGTATGCAGGTTTCGCGGAACACTGAAGCTTTCTTT. This sequence encodes CAWSMQVSRNTEAFF.

The chain has TRBV9 and TRBJ2-1; 8 bases align to TRBD1. CDR1 is SGDLS, CDR2 YYNGEE, per germline. With V trimmed by 4 bases and J by 7 bases, 13 bases remained unmatched. The CDR3 extends over 16 amino acids. The CDR3 nucleotides read TGTGCCAGCAGCACCCAAGGCCAGGGGGCTATGAATGAGCAGTTCTTC. It is translated as CASSTQGQGAMNEQFF.

The V call is TRBV25-1, the J call TRBJ1-4; the D gene is possibly TRBD1 (6 bases). CDR1 and CDR2 from the germline V gene are MGHDK and SYGVNS. Trimming left V 4 bases short and J 8 bases short, with 17 bases between. This CDR3 contains 15 residues. In DNA, the CDR3 is TGTGCCAGCAGTGTAGGCGACAGGTTGATGGAAAAACTGTTTTTT. It is translated as CASSVGDRLMEKLFF.

J is TRBJ1-4 and V is TRBV29-1; D gene ambiguous. This CDR3 has 12 amino acids. V was trimmed by 7 bases and J by 2 bases, leaving 8 bases between them. Germline V gene data show CDR1 as SQVTM and CDR2 as ANQGSEA. The CDR3: CSAGLTNEKLFF. CDR3 in DNA: TGCAGCGCTGGGCTCACTAATGAAAAACTGTTTTTT.